This record looks at one T cell receptor (beta chain) sequence and its context. The antigen is unknown. These data are taken from a study of T cells in Graves' hyperthyroidism and ophthalmopathy. Study-wide results and caveats: Blood also showed most of the thyroid clonotypes that were expanded above 0.001.

Ophthalmopathy patients all had a Clinical Activity Score of at least 3, a NOSPECS grade of at least 4 and disease under 3 months old. Uncontrolled infection, other autoimmune disease, pregnancy or lactation excluded patients. Every diagnosis used clinical symptoms, serum thyroxine and TRAb, thyroid ultrasound and orbital computed tomography. V was cut by 4 bases and J by 0 bases, with 10 bases left in between. CDR1 MNHNS and CDR2 SASEGT come from the germline V gene. There are 14 residues in the CDR3. RNA transcripts yielded amplified TCR beta CDR3 regions. A set of HTBI primers served as the primers for a first-round RT-PCR of the TCR CDR3. MiXCR was run by TCRdb on the multiplex PCR reads, yielding one entry per CDR3 protein. In the table there are approximately 400,000 distinct CDR3 sequences, around 15% of which are singletons.

The rearrangement joins TRBV6-1 to TRBJ2-7, with D maybe TRBD2 (6 bases). Source material: blood. The TCR originated in a man in his forties or fifties with Graves' ophthalmopathy. CDR3 sequence reads: CASSVREISYEQYF. The CDR3 region has the DNA TGTGCCAGCAGTGTCCGGGAGATCTCCTACGAGCAGTACTTC.